Shown below are 27 T cell receptor beta chains from a single sample sequenced in a study of chronic HIV infection and antiretroviral therapy. TCRdb analysed the 5' RACE reads with MiXCR anew, one entry per CDR3 protein. The sample holds 45,000 to 55,000 distinct CDR3 sequences, about 19% seen once. What was sequenced was peripheral blood. Every receptor here comes from an adult who had HIV and had not received antiretroviral therapy, or was an uninfected healthy control (not recorded which).

This clonotype was seen a few times. The V gene is TRBV19, the J gene TRBJ2-7; no clear D gene. CDR3 length equals 14 residues. Per germline, CDR1 LNHDA and CDR2 SQIVND (reference sequence). Trimming removed 3 bases at V and 3 bases at J, with 12 bases between. This CDR3 is CASSMTLLSYEQYF. CDR3 in DNA: TGTGCCAGTAGTATGACTCTCCTGAGCTACGAGCAGTACTTC. The full variable domain, its missing parts supplied by reference TRBV19 and TRBJ2-7, is DGGITQSPKYLFRKEGQNVTLSCEQNLNHDAMYWYRQDPGQGLRLIYYSQIVNDFQKGDIAEGYSVSREKKESFPLTVTSAQKNPTAFYLCASSMTLLSYEQYFGPGTRLTVT.

This clonotype was seen a few times. The chain has TRBV5-5 and TRBJ1-3, with D possibly matching TRBD1 (5 bases). CDR1 SGHKS and CDR2 YYEKEE come from the germline V gene (reference sequence). The germline V and J ends were trimmed by 0 bases and 0 bases, with 10 bases remaining between them. The CDR3 is made up of 16 amino acids. The CDR3 nucleotides read TGTGCCAGCAGCTTGGAGCCCGACAGCTCTGGAAACACCATATATTTT. It specifies CASSLEPDSSGNTIYF.

In its sample, this clonotype was seen a few times. The V call is TRBV10-2, the J call TRBJ2-1; 7 bases are a match to TRBD2. After removal of 6 bases from V and 9 bases from J, the junction contained 5 bases not matched to a gene. The CDR3 loop spans 12 amino acids. Germline-derived CDR1 and CDR2 are WSHSY and SAAADI. CDR3 in amino acids: CASSKLATEQFF. CDR3 bases: TGCGCCAGCAGCAAACTAGCGACTGAGCAGTTCTTC.

This clonotype was counted between two and nine times. The CDR3 nucleotides read TGTGCCAGCAGCTTCAGGGGGCTAGGGTACACTGAAGCTTTCTTT. Its protein product is CASSFRGLGYTEAFF. The rearrangement links TRBV27 to TRBJ1-1; 8 nucleotides match TRBD1. The CDR3 extends over 15 amino acids. The germline gives CDR1 MNHEY, CDR2 SMNVEV (reference sequence). Germline trimming cut 6 bases from V and 3 bases from J; bases unmatched to any gene: 9.

The chain links TRBV27 to TRBJ1-5, with D perhaps TRBD1 (5 bases). The CDR3 totals 15 residues. Germline CDR1 and CDR2: MNHEY and SMNVEV (reference sequence). V lost 3 bases and J lost 3, with 12 bases in between. CDR3 in amino acids: CASSFSGAFNQPQHF. CDR3 sequence (DNA): TGTGCCAGCAGTTTTTCCGGGGCCTTCAATCAGCCCCAGCATTTT.

A few counts support this clonotype. This chain links TRBV20-1 with TRBJ1-4; D is ambiguous. The V end was cut by 6 bases, the J end by 8 bases, with 10 bases between. Germline CDR1 reads DFQATT; CDR2 reads SNEGSKA (reference sequence). The CDR3 has 11 amino acids. The DNA for the CDR3 is TGCAGTGCAGATAGCGGGGAAAAACTGTTTTTT. It translates to CSADSGEKLFF.

The CDR3 sequence: CSARGSGTNTGELFF. CDR3 in DNA: TGCAGTGCTAGAGGGAGCGGAACAAACACCGGGGAGCTGTTTTTT. The V call is TRBV20-1, the J call TRBJ2-2; a weak D match, TRBD2 (5 bases). Trimming shortened V by 1 base and J by 2 bases, and 11 bases separated the two germline ends. CDR1 is DFQATT and CDR2 is SNEGSKA in the germline V gene (reference sequence). CDR3 size: 15 residues.

The chain recombines TRBV10-3 with TRBJ1-2; 9 nucleotides line up with TRBD1. This CDR3 region has 13 residues. V dropped 4 bases and J dropped 6; count of bases not matched to a gene: 3. CDR1 is ENHRY and CDR2 is SYGVKD in the germline V gene. The CDR3: CAISAGQGDGYTF. DNA of the CDR3: TGTGCCATCAGTGCGGGACAGGGTGATGGCTACACCTTC.

A few counts support this clonotype. The chain employs TRBV28 and TRBJ1-5, with 8 bases aligning to TRBD1. The germline CDR1 and CDR2 sequences are MDHEN and SYDVKM. This CDR3 has 16 residues. V lost 5 bases, J lost 2 bases, and 8 bases stayed unmatched. The CDR3 DNA sequence: TGTGCCAGCAGTGCCGAGATGGGACAGGGCAATCAGCCCCAGCATTTT. It translates to CASSAEMGQGNQPQHF.

The rearrangement uses TRBV12-3 or TRBV12-4 and TRBJ2-5; 7 bases align to TRBD2. This CDR3 contains 15 residues. V lost 7 bases to trimming and J lost 3 bases; unmatched junction nucleotides: 11. The CDR3 nucleotides read TGTGCCAGCACCCTGTGGGGGGGGGAGGAAGAGACCCAGTACTTC. It specifies CASTLWGGEEETQYF.

The rearrangement links TRBV20-1 to TRBJ2-1; D may be TRBD1 (6 bases). V was pared by 0 bases and J by 0 bases, with 12 bases between. Germline-derived CDR1 and CDR2 are DFQATT and SNEGSKA (reference sequence). CDR3 size: 16 residues. As DNA, the CDR3 is TGCAGTGCTAGAGATCTGAGGGGGAGCTCCTACAATGAGCAGTTCTTC. This sequence encodes CSARDLRGSSYNEQFF.

V usage is TRBV29-1 and J usage is TRBJ2-2, with D unresolved. Deletions cut 4 bases from V and 0 bases from J, with 6 bases between. The CDR3 contains 13 residues. Germline V gives CDR1 SQVTM, CDR2 ANQGSEA. CDR3: CSVGAPNTGELFF. As DNA, the CDR3 is TGCAGCGTTGGAGCGCCGAACACCGGGGAGCTGTTTTTT.

This clonotype has only a few counts. The CDR3 loop is CASSPSGLAGKQFF. The DNA of the CDR3 is TGTGCCAGCAGCCCCTCCGGACTAGCGGGAAAACAGTTCTTC. The chain joins TRBV11-2 to TRBJ2-1; 12 positions agree with TRBD2. The V gene's germline CDR1 is SGHAT and CDR2 FQNNGV. The CDR3 loop spans 14 amino acids. Trimming cost V 5 bases and J 13 bases; bases outside gene matches: 9. The whole variable domain, filled in from reference TRBV11-2 and TRBJ2-1, reads EAGVAQSPRYKIIEKRQSVAFWCNPISGHATLYWYQQILGQGPKLLIQFQNNGVVDDSQLPKDRFSAERLKGVDSTLKIQPAKLEDSAVYLCASSPSGLAGKQFFGPGTRLTVL.

The V and J genes are TRBV29-1 and TRBJ1-1; D gene unclear. CDR3 length: 14 amino acids. Trimming took 3 bases from V and 1 from J, leaving 12 bases between them. CDR1 is SQVTM, CDR2 ANQGSEA, per germline. CDR3 nucleotide sequence: TGCAGCGTTGATGGTGCAGAAGAGAACACTGAAGCTTTCTTT. As protein: CSVDGAEENTEAFF.

This rearrangement joins TRBV20-1 to TRBJ1-1; D is unclear. Germline-derived CDR1 and CDR2 are DFQATT and SNEGSKA (reference sequence). V was cut by 5 bases and J by 2 bases, with 12 bases left in between. This CDR3 has 13 residues. CDR3 loop: CSAHLTDNTEAFF. In DNA, the CDR3 is TGCAGTGCTCATCTAACGGATAACACTGAAGCTTTCTTT.

The chain is built from TRBV25-1 and TRBJ2-7; D call uncertain. The germline CDR1 and CDR2 sequences are MGHDK and SYGVNS. V was cut by 1 base and J by 6 bases, with 7 bases left in between. The CDR3 runs to 12 residues. The DNA of the CDR3 is TGTGCCAGCAGTGAATGGGAAGGCGAGCAGTACTTC. Translating it yields CASSEWEGEQYF.

This clonotype was picked up many times. J is TRBJ2-4 and V is TRBV7-9, with D tentatively TRBD1 or TRBD2 (6 bases each). Trimming cost V 4 bases and J 0 bases, with 13 bases left between them. The CDR3 length is 16 residues. CDR1 and CDR2 (germline): SEHNR, FQNEAQ (reference sequence). The CDR3 spells CASSSQGRGAKNIQYF. CDR3 DNA: TGTGCCAGCAGCTCCCAGGGGCGGGGAGCCAAAAACATTCAGTACTTC.

The chain combines TRBV29-1 with TRBJ1-4, with D possibly TRBD1 on 5 matching bases. The germline V gene has CDR1 SQVTM and CDR2 ANQGSEA. Deletions cut 4 bases from V and 3 bases from J, with 12 bases between. CDR3 length equals 14 residues. In DNA, the CDR3 is TGCAGCGTTGTAGAGTGGGGCTCTAATGAAAAACTGTTTTTT. This gives the protein CSVVEWGSNEKLFF.

The chain joins TRBV4-1 to TRBJ2-5; TRBD2 agrees at 7 bases. The CDR3 is 17 amino acids. With V trimmed by 1 base and J by 2 bases, 10 bases remained unmatched. CDR1 is MGHRA and CDR2 is YSYEKL in the germline V gene. Written as DNA, the CDR3 is TGCGCCAGCAGCCAAGCCCTGAGTAGCGGGCGGCAAGAGACCCAGTACTTC. It specifies CASSQALSSGRQETQYF.

This clonotype has a handful of counts. The chain uses TRBV4-1 and TRBJ2-3; 12 nucleotides align to TRBD1. Per germline, CDR1 MGHRA and CDR2 YSYEKL. This CDR3 comprises 21 residues. V gave up 4 bases and J gave up 3 bases; unmatched junction bases: 20. CDR3 DNA sequence: TGCGCCAGCAGCCTCACAACCGGGACAGGGGGCGGTAGGGTCGGGACAGATACGCAGTATTTT. It is translated as CASSLTTGTGGGRVGTDTQYF.

V usage is TRBV28 and J usage is TRBJ2-1, with 7 positions matching TRBD2. The CDR3 has 16 amino acids. Per the germline V gene, CDR1 is MDHEN and CDR2 is SYDVKM. Unmatched junction bases numbered 7, after V lost 5 bases and J lost 0 bases. CDR3 sequence: CASSLLAGLSYNEQFF. The CDR3 region has the DNA TGTGCCAGCAGTCTATTAGCGGGTCTCTCCTACAATGAGCAGTTCTTC.

This clonotype turned up a few times. The chain combines TRBV4-1 with TRBJ2-3; maybe TRBD2 (6 bases). The V gene lost 4 bases and the J gene lost 5 bases, with 16 bases spanning the gap. The CDR3 contains 15 residues. Looked up from germline, CDR1 is MGHRA and CDR2 is YSYEKL. This chain's CDR3 is CASSPQVRDLDTQYF. The CDR3 coding sequence is TGCGCCAGCAGCCCCCAGGTGCGGGACCTAGATACGCAGTATTTT.

CDR3 region: CASSLAPLETQYF. CDR3 bases: TGCGCCAGCAGCTTGGCACCGCTAGAGACCCAGTACTTC. The chain employs TRBV5-1 and TRBJ2-5; no firm D call. The germline CDR1 and CDR2 sequences are SGHRS and YFSETQ. The ends were cut back, 0 bases at V and 4 bases at J, with 7 bases in the middle. The CDR3 extends over 13 amino acids.

Worth noting for this clonotype: Germline is not matched at one junction end, which may reflect a read error. The chain uses TRBV4-1 and TRBJ1-6; no clear D. This CDR3 contains 16 residues. Germline V gives CDR1 MGHRA, CDR2 YSYEKL. CDR3 DNA: TGCGCCAGCGGCCACCCGAAGGCCACGTCGTACTCACCCCTCCACTTT. It codes for CASGHPKATSYSPLHF.

This clonotype was observed a handful of times. This chain links TRBV28 with TRBJ1-1; D unresolved. Germline V CDR1 and CDR2: MDHEN, SYDVKM. The V end was cut by 2 bases, the J end by 5 bases, with 9 bases between. CDR3 length equals 13 residues. In DNA form, the CDR3 reads TGTGCCAGCAGTTTAGACCCGCGAACTGAAGCTTTCTTT. Protein sequence: CASSLDPRTEAFF.

This clonotype has more than one count but fewer than ten. V gene TRBV12-3 or TRBV12-4 combines with J gene TRBJ2-7; D is unclear. CDR3 length equals 13 residues. V was trimmed by 5 bases and J by 2 bases, leaving 10 bases between them. CDR3 sequence: CASSDRRPYEQYF. As DNA, the CDR3 is TGTGCCAGCAGTGATCGGCGGCCCTACGAGCAGTACTTC.

This sequence joins TRBV27 and TRBJ2-3, with D perhaps matching TRBD2 (6 bases). CDR1 and CDR2 from the germline V gene are MNHEY and SMNVEV (reference sequence). The CDR3 loop spans 15 amino acids. V was shortened by 1 base and J by 6 bases, with 14 bases between the two germline ends. The CDR3 nucleotides read TGTGCCAGCAGTTTATACCGGGATGCGGGGGATACGCAGTATTTT. This gives the protein CASSLYRDAGDTQYF.